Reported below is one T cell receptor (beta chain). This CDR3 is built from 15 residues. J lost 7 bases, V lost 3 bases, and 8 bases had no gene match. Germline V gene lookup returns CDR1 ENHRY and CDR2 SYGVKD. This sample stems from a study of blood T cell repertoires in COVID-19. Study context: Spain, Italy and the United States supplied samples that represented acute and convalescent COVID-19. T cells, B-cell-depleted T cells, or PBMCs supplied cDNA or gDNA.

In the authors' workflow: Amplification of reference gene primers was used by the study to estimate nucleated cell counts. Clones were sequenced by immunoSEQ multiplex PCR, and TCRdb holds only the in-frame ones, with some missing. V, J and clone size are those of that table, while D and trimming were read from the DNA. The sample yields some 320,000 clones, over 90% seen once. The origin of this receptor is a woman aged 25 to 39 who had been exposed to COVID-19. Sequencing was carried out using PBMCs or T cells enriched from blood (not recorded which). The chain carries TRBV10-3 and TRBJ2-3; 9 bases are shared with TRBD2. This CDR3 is CAISDGRGGVNTQYF. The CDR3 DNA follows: TGTGCCATCAGTGACGGGCGGGGGGGCGTGAATACGCAGTATTTT.